Detailed here is one TCR beta chain. Its antigen is currently unknown. The source of the sample is a study of T-cell reconstitution after alpha-beta-depleted transplantation in children. Findings and caveats of the study: Day-60 TCRbeta diversity that was high in some patients was derived from surviving recipient T cells and thymic progenitors. After transplant, at about two months, alpha-beta T cells were reportedly derived from several hundred expanded graft clones. T-cell counts and diversity at one year following transplant were attributed mainly to newly produced T cells.

V shed 6 bases, J shed 0 bases, and the junction held 8 bases outside the gene matches. This CDR3 has 15 amino acids. For TCRbeta, the library was prepared with unique molecular identifiers. TCRdb reprocessed the PCR reads via MiXCR and lists one record per CDR3 protein. The table has under 250,000 distinct CDR3 sequences, around 7% seen once; the top ten hold more than 5.5%. The starting material was PBMCs, obtained before TCRalphabeta/CD19-depleted stem cell transplant. The chain joins TRBV12-3 or TRBV12-4 to TRBJ2-7; 7 bases line up with TRBD2. The TCR was taken from a boy aged 2 to 9 with acute lymphoblastic leukemia, due to receive a stem cell transplant. The CDR3 DNA reads as TGTGCCAGCAGAAAACCACGGACTAGCTCCTACGAGCAGTACTTC. Translation gives CASRKPRTSSYEQYF.